This T cell receptor (beta chain) is drawn from a study of identifying expanded T cells in peripheral blood. Note on this clone: Its antigen is undetermined.

Assay: immunoSEQ multiplex PCR; the TCRdb copy retains only in-frame clones and omits some. Of tens of thousands of clones in the sample, approximately 87% were seen once. CDR1 and CDR2 (germline): SGHRS, YFSETQ. V was shortened by 0 bases and J by 3 bases, with 10 bases between the two germline ends. The CDR3 contains 14 residues. Broader study findings: Over approximately two and four weeks, about 15 and 19 clones changed, versus approximately 1.2 between replicates.

V is TRBV5-1 and J is TRBJ2-7; D is uncertain. This TCR was sampled from a person aged 18 to 69 in good health. Sequencing input: blood. The DNA of the CDR3 is TGCGCCAGCAGCTTGGGCCTGATAGGCTACGAGCAGTACTTC. Its protein is CASSLGLIGYEQYF.